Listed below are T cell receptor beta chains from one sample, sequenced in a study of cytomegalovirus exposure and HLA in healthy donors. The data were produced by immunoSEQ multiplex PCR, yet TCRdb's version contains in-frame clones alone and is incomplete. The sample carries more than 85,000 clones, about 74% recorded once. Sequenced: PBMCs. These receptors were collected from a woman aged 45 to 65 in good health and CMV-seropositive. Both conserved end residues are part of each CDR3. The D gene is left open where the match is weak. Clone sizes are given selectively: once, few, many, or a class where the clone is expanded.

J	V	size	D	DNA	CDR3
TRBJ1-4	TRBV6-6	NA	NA	TGTGCCACCAGACCAGGGCTAACTAATGAAAAACTGTTTTTT	CATRPGLTNEKLFF
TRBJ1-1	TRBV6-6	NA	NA	TGTGCCAGCAGTTACGCGTCGGGTAACACTGAAGCTTTCTTT	CASSYASGNTEAFF
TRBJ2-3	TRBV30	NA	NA	TGTGCCTGGAGGGGCCCGAGGGCAGATACGCAGTATTTT	CAWRGPRADTQYF
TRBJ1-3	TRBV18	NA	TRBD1	TGTGCCAGCTCCCTCGGGACAGTCTCTGGAAACACCATATATTTT	CASSLGTVSGNTIYF
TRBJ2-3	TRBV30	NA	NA	TGTGCCTTGGCCCACAGGGATACGCAGTATTTT	CALAHRDTQYF
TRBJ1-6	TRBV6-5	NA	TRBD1	TGTGCCAGCAGCCAAGGACAGGGTCATTCACCCCTCCACTTT	CASSQGQGHSPLHF
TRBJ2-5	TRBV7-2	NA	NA	TGTGCCAGCAGCTCACAGGGTAACGGGCGGACCCAGTACTTC	CASSSQGNGRTQYF
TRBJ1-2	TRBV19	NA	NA	TGTGCCAGTATCCGGGACTATGGCTACACCTTC	CASIRDYGYTF
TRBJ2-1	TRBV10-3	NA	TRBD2	TGTGCCATCAGTGAGTCGAGCGGGGTCGAGCAGTTCTTC	CAISESSGVEQFF
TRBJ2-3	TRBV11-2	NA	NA	TGTGCCAGCAGCTTAATCAAGACTAGTACAGATACGCAGTATTTT	CASSLIKTSTDTQYF
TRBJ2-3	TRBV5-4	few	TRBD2	TGTGCCAGCAGCAGGGGCCTAGCGGGAGACGGTGCAGATACGCAGTATTTT	CASSRGLAGDGADTQYF
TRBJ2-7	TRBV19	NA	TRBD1	TGTGCCAGTAGTATCACCGGACAGGGGGGCGAGCAGTACTTC	CASSITGQGGEQYF
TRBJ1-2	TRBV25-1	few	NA	TGTGCCAGCACTACAGGGTTGGTTGATGGCTACACCTTC	CASTTGLVDGYTF
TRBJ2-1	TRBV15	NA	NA	TGTGCCACCAGCAGAGTGGTAGCTGCGGCTGAGCAGTTCTTC	CATSRVVAAAEQFF
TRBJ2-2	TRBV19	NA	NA	TGTGCCAGTAGTATAAGGCAGGGGAGTACCGGGGAGCTGTTTTTT	CASSIRQGSTGELFF
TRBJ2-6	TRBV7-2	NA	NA	TGTGCCAGCAGCTTGGGGCAGGGTGGTACCAACGTCCTGACTTTC	CASSLGQGGTNVLTF
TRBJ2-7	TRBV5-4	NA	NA	TGTGCCAGCAGCCCTGACCGGGTCTCGGGCTACGAGCAGTACTTC	CASSPDRVSGYEQYF
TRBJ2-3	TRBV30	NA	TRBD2	TGTGCCTGGAGTGTTGGACTAGCGGGAGGAGTGGATACGCAGTATTTT	CAWSVGLAGGVDTQYF
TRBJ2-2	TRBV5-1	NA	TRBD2	TGCGCCAGCAGCTCCGGGACTAGCGGACTCACCGGGGAGCTGTTTTTT	CASSSGTSGLTGELFF
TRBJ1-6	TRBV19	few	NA	TGTGCCAGTAGTGGCTGGGGAGGGTATTCACCCCTCCACTTT	CASSGWGGYSPLHF
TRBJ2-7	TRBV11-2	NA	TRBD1	TGTGCCAGCAGCTTCGGGACAGACCTACGGGAGCAGTACTTC	CASSFGTDLREQYF
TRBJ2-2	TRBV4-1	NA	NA	TGCGCCAGCAGCCAGGGACTTCCAATGGGGGGCACCGGGGAGCTGTTTTTT	CASSQGLPMGGTGELFF
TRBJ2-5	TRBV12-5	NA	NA	TGTGCTAGCTCGACAAACCAAGAGACCCAGTACTTC	CASSTNQETQYF
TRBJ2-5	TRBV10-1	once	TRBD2	TGCGCCAGCAGTCCGGGACTAGCGGGAGCGTACCAAGAGACCCAGTACTTC	CASSPGLAGAYQETQYF
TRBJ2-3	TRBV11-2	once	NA	TGTGCCAGCAGCAAACAGGGTGCCAGCACAGATACGCAGTATTTT	CASSKQGASTDTQYF
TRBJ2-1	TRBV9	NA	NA	TGTGCCAGCAGCGTAGCGTCCCGTATGGCGGACAGCTCCTACAATGAGCAGTTCTTC	CASSVASRMADSSYNEQFF
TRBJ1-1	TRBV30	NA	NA	TGTGCCTGGAGTGTACCAACCGGGGGGGCGGGTGAAGCTTTCTTT	CAWSVPTGGAGEAFF
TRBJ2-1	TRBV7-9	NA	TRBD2	TGTGCCATTTATAGCGGGAGTCGGAATGAGCAGTTCTTC	CAIYSGSRNEQFF
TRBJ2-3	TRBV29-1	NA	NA	TGCAGCGTTGACGCGGGGAATACGCAGTATTTT	CSVDAGNTQYF
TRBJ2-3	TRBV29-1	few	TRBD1	TGCAGCGCCCAACAGGGGGTCGTGGATACGCAGTATTTT	CSAQQGVVDTQYF
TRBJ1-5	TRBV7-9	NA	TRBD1	TGTGCCAGCAGCTTGGGACAGGGGGGGCCAGCGGATCAGCCCCAGCATTTT	CASSLGQGGPADQPQHF
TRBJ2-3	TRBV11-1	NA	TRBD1	TGTGCCAGCAGCCCCAGAACTCGACAGGGTCGCACAGATACGCAGTATTTT	CASSPRTRQGRTDTQYF
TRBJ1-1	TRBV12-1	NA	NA	TGTGCCCAGAAAGGGGACCGATCCAACAGGGGGTTTTCTGAAGCTTTCTTT	CAQKGDRSNRGFSEAFF
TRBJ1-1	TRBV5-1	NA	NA	TGCGCCAGCAGCTTGATTCAATCAGGGCCGGGCACTGAAGCTTTCTTT	CASSLIQSGPGTEAFF
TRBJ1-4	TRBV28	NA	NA	TGTGCCAGCAGTTTAGTAGGTGAGGATGAAAAACTGTTTTTT	CASSLVGEDEKLFF
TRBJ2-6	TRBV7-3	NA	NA	TGTGCCAGCAGCCAAAACAGGGCCGGCGCCAACGTCCTGACTTTC	CASSQNRAGANVLTF
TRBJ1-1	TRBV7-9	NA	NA	TGTGCCAGCAGCAACCCGATTATGTCTATCACTGAAGCTTTCTTT	CASSNPIMSITEAFF
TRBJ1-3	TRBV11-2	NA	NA	TGTGCCAGCAGCTTAAGGGGGGGCCTCTCTGGAAACACCATATATTTT	CASSLRGGLSGNTIYF
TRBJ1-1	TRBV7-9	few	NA	TGTGCCAGCAGATCACCGACCGGGACACAGAACACTGAAGCTTTCTTT	CASRSPTGTQNTEAFF
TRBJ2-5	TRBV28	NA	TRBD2	TGTGCCAGCAGTTTACCGGGACTAGTAAATCTAGAGACCCAGTACTTC	CASSLPGLVNLETQYF